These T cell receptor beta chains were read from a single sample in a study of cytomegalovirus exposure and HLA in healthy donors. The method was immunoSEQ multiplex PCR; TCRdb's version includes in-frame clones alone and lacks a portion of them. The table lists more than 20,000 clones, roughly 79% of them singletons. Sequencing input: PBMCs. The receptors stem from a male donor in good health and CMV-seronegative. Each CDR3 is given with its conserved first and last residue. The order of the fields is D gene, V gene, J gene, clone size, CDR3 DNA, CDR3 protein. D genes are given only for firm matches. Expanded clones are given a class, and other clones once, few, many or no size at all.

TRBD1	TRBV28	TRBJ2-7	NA	TGTGCCAGCAGTCCCCCGGGACAGGGGGTAACCTACGAGCAGTACTTC	CASSPPGQGVTYEQYF
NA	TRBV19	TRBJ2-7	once	TGTGCCAGTAGTGCCCTGGACTTATCCGAGCAGTACTTC	CASSALDLSEQYF
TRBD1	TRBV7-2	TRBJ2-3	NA	TGTGCCAGCAGCTTTGGATGGGGACAGACCACAGATACGCAGTATTTT	CASSFGWGQTTDTQYF
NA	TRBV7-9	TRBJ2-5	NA	TGTGCCAGCAGCCCGGGCGGGGGCGGTGGTAAAGAGACCCAGTACTTC	CASSPGGGGGKETQYF
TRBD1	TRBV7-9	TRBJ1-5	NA	TGTGCCAGCAGCTCAAAACAGGGGGCCCTAAGTTATAGCAATCAGCCCCAGCATTTT	CASSSKQGALSYSNQPQHF
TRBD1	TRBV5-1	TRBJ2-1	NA	TGCGCCAGCAGCTGGACAGGGGTCAGCAATGAGCAGTTCTTC	CASSWTGVSNEQFF
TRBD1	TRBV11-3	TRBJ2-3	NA	TGTGCCAGCAGCTTAGGCGGGACAGGGCCAGATACGCAGTATTTT	CASSLGGTGPDTQYF
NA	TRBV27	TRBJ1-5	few	TGTGCCAGCAGTTTGAACAAGAACCAGCCCCAGCATTTT	CASSLNKNQPQHF
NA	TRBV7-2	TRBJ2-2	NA	TGTGCCAGCAGCTTAGAAGTCTGGACAGTGACCACCGGGGAGCTGTTTTTT	CASSLEVWTVTTGELFF
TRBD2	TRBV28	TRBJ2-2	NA	TGTGCCAGCGTTAATTCGGGGGGTCGATCGAACACCGGGGAGCTGTTTTTT	CASVNSGGRSNTGELFF
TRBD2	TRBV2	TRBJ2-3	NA	TGTGCCAGCAGTGAGGAGGGACTAGCGGGAGGTGTGGTTCGAGATACGCAGTATTTT	CASSEEGLAGGVVRDTQYF
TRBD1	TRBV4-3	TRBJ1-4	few	TGCGCCAGCAGCCCCTCCCCGAGGGGGCCGAGGGAAAAACTGTTTTTT	CASSPSPRGPREKLFF
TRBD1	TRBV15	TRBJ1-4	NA	TGTGCCACGGCAACAGGGGAGGCGGATGAAAAACTGTTTTTT	CATATGEADEKLFF
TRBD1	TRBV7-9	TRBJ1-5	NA	TGTGCCAGCAGCCTGGAGACAGGGGGCAATCAGCCCCAGCATTTT	CASSLETGGNQPQHF
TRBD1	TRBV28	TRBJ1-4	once	TGTGCCAGCAGTCGGACAGGTAGTAAACTGTTTTTT	CASSRTGSKLFF
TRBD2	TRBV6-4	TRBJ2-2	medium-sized	TGTGCCAGCAGCCCCCCGGGGGGAGGCGGGCCCGGGGAGCTGTTTTTT	CASSPPGGGGPGELFF
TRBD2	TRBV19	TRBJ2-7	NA	TGTGCCAGTAGAGCACTAGCGGGAGGCTCCTACGAGCAGTACTTC	CASRALAGGSYEQYF
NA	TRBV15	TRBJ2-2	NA	TGTGCCACCAGCAGAGATGGACTTTATACCGGGGAGCTGTTTTTT	CATSRDGLYTGELFF
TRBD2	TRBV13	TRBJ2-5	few	TGTGCCAGCAGCTTAGGCCTAGCGGCTGGGGAGACCCAGTACTTC	CASSLGLAAGETQYF
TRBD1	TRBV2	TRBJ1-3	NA	TGTGCCAGCAGTGGACAGGGGGCCCCTGGAAACACCATATATTTT	CASSGQGAPGNTIYF
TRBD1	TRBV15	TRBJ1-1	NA	TGTGCCACCAGCACTACAGACAGGGTTGGGGTCAGGGTGAACACTGAAGCTTTCTTT	CATSTTDRVGVRVNTEAFF
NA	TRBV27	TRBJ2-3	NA	TGTGCCAGCAGTTGGGGAGGCACAGATACGCAGTATTTT	CASSWGGTDTQYF
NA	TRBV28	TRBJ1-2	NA	TGTGCCAGTCACTGGGCAGGTCCCCTGTATGGCTACACCTTC	CASHWAGPLYGYTF
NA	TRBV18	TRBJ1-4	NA	TGTGCCAGCTCACCGAGGGGGTTTGATGAAAAACTGTTTTTT	CASSPRGFDEKLFF
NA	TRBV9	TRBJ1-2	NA	TGTGCCAGCAGCCTCGAGTTTGGGGCTGGCTACACCTTC	CASSLEFGAGYTF
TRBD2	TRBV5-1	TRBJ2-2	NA	TGCGCCAGCAGCGCGGGACTAGCGGGGCTTTCCGGGGAGCTGTTTTTT	CASSAGLAGLSGELFF
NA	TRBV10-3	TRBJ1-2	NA	TGTGCCATCAGCCCCGGAGGGGCGAGCTATGGCTACACCTTC	CAISPGGASYGYTF
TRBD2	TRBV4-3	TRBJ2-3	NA	TGCGCCAGCAGCCAAGGCGGGGGAATCACAGATACGCAGTATTTT	CASSQGGGITDTQYF
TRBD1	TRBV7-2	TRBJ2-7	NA	TGTGCCAGCAGCCAACCGGGACAGGGTAGCTCCTACGAGCAGTACTTC	CASSQPGQGSSYEQYF
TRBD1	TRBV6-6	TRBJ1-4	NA	TGTGCCAGCACCGGACAGGGGACTAATGAAAAACTGTTTTTT	CASTGQGTNEKLFF
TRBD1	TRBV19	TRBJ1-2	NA	TGTGCCAGTAGGAGGGGGCAAGACATCTCCTTCTATGGCTACACCTTC	CASRRGQDISFYGYTF
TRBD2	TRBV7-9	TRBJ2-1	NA	TGTGCCAGCAGCTTGTTAGCGGGGCTAAACTACAATGAGCAGTTCTTC	CASSLLAGLNYNEQFF
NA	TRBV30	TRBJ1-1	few	TGTGCCTGGAGTGAGTTCCGGACAGAGAACACTGAAGCTTTCTTT	CAWSEFRTENTEAFF
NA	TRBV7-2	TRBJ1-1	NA	TGTGCCAGCAGCTTACGGACAGACGGCTCTAATATAGCTTTCTTT	CASSLRTDGSNIAFF
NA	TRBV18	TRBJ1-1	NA	TGTGCCAGCTCACCTACAGCCCTGAACACTGAAGCTTTCTTT	CASSPTALNTEAFF
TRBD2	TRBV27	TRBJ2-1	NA	TGTGCCAGCAGTTCCCCGGCTAGCGGGGGGCCCTACAATGAGCAGTTCTTC	CASSSPASGGPYNEQFF
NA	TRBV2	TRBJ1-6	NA	TGTGCCAGCAGTGTTGGGGCAGGCGGTTCACCCCTCCACTTT	CASSVGAGGSPLHF
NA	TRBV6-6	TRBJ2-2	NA	TGTGCCAGCAGCCCTCTAGCGACCGGGGAGCTGTTTTTT	CASSPLATGELFF
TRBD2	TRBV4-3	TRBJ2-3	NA	TGCGCCAGCAGCCAAGGACTAGCGGGAGGGCTCACAGATACGCAGTATTTT	CASSQGLAGGLTDTQYF
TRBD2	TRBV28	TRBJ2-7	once	TGTGCCAGCAGTTTTGGGAGGGCGGGAGGGCGCGAGCAGTACTTC	CASSFGRAGGREQYF
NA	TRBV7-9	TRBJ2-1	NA	TGTGCCAGCAGCCCACCAGGGGGGTCTACTTACAATGAGCAGTTCTTC	CASSPPGGSTYNEQFF
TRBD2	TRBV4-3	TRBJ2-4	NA	TGCGCCAGCAGCCAAGATTTGGGGGGGTTCGCCAAAAACATTCAGTACTTC	CASSQDLGGFAKNIQYF
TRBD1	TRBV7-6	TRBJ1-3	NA	TGTGCCAGCAGCTCAACAGGGGTCGACTCTGGAAACACCATATATTTT	CASSSTGVDSGNTIYF
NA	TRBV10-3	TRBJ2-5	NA	TGTGCCATCAGTGAATTGGGGCTAGAGACCCAGTACTTC	CAISELGLETQYF
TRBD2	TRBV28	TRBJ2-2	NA	TGTGCCAGCAGCCTAGCGGAGGGTGGGGAGCTGTTTTTT	CASSLAEGGELFF
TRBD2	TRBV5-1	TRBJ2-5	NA	TGCGCCAGCAGCTGGAGCGGGACTAGCGGGACAGGGGAGACCCAGTACTTC	CASSWSGTSGTGETQYF
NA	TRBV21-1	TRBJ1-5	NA	TGTGCCAGCACCGCGGGCAGCGTCGAGGATCAGCCCCAGCATTTT	CASTAGSVEDQPQHF
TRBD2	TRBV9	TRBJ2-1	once	TGTGCCAGCGCCGGTAGAAGCGGGGGGGAAGACAATGAGCAGTTCTTC	CASAGRSGGEDNEQFF